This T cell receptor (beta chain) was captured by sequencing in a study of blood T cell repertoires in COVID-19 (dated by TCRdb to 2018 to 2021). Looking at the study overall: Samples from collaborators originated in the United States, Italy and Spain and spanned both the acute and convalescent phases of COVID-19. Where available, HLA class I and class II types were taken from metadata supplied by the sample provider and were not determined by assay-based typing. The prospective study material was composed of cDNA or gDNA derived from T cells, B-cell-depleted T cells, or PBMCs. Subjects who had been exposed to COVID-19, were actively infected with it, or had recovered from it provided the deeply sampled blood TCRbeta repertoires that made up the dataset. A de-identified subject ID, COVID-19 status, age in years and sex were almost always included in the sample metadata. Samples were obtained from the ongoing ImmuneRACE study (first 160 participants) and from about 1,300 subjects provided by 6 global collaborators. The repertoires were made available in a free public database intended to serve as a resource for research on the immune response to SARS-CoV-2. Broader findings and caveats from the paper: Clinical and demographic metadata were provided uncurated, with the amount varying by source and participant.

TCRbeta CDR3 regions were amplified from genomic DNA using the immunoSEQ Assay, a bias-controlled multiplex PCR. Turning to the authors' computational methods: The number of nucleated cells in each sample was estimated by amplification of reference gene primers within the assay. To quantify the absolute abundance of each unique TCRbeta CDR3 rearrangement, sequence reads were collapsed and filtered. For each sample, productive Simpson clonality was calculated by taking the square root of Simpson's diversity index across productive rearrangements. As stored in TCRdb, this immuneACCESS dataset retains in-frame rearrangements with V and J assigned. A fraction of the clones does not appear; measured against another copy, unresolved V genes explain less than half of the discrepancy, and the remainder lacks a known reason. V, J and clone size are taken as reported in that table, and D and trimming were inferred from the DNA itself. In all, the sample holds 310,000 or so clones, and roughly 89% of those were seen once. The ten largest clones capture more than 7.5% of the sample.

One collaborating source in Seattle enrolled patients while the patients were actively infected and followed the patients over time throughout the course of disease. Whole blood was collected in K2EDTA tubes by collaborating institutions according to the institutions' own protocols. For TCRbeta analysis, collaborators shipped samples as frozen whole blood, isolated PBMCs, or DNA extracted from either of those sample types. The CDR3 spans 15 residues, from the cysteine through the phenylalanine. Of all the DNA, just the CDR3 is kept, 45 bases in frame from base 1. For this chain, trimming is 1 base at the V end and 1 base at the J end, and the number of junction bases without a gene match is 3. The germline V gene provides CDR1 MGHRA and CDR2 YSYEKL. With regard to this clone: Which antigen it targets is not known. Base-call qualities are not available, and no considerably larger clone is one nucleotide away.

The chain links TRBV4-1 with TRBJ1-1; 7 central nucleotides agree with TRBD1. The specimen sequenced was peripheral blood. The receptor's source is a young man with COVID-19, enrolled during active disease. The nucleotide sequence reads TGCGCCAGCAGCCAAGTTGGGACAGAGAACACTGAAGCTTTCTTT. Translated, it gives CASSQVGTENTEAFF.